This is a list of T cell receptor beta chains from one sample in a study of metastatic and nonmetastatic thyroid tumors. TCRdb redid the clone calls on the PCR reads using MiXCR. In the table there are 35,000 to 40,000 clones, around 27% of which are singletons. Sequenced sample: blood. All receptors come from a male donor with papillary thyroid cancer or a benign thyroid nodule (not recorded which). Some clones in this sample may be carry-over from other donors' samples. Both conserved end residues are part of each CDR3. The D gene is left open where the match is weak. Not every row has a clone size; where given, it reads once, few, many or a size class.

clone_size	j_call	v_call	d_call	cdr3_aa	cdr3_nt
few	TRBJ2-7	TRBV19	NA	CASSIGGGYEQYF	TGTGCCAGTAGTATAGGGGGCGGTTACGAGCAGTACTTC
few	TRBJ2-1	TRBV11-2	NA	CASSLSSLNEQFF	TGTGCCAGCAGCTTAAGCTCTTTGAATGAGCAGTTCTTC
few	TRBJ2-7	TRBV19	NA	CASSIGGNAYEQYF	TGTGCCAGTAGTATCGGGGGAAACGCCTACGAGCAGTACTTC
NA	TRBJ1-2	TRBV9	NA	CASSVGGLLRSLNGYTF	TGTGCCAGCAGCGTAGGGGGCCTGCTTCGTTCACTTAATGGCTACACCTTC
NA	TRBJ2-3	TRBV11-2	TRBD2	CASSIGAGRVGDTQYF	TGTGCCAGCAGCATTGGAGCGGGAAGGGTGGGAGATACGCAGTATTTT
NA	TRBJ2-3	TRBV7-7	TRBD2	CASSLAGGPTDTQYF	TGTGCTAGCAGCTTGGCGGGAGGGCCAACAGATACGCAGTATTTT
many	TRBJ1-3	TRBV18	NA	CASVSDSSGNTIYF	TGTGCCAGCGTCTCGGACAGCTCTGGAAACACCATATATTTT
NA	TRBJ2-7	TRBV5-1	TRBD1	CASSLGDRNSYEQYF	TGCGCCAGCAGCTTGGGGGACAGGAACTCCTACGAGCAGTACTTC
few	TRBJ2-2	TRBV20-1	NA	CSSRLGGPGTGELFF	TGCAGTTCTAGATTGGGGGGGCCGGGGACCGGGGAGCTGTTTTTT
NA	TRBJ1-4	TRBV5-1	TRBD1	CASSLGQGNEKLFF	TGCGCCAGCAGCTTGGGACAGGGAAATGAAAAACTGTTTTTT
NA	TRBJ2-1	TRBV20-1	NA	CSASSGWEIQVYEQFF	TGCAGTGCCTCATCGGGGTGGGAGATTCAGGTCTATGAGCAGTTCTTC
NA	TRBJ2-2	TRBV5-1	NA	CASSPLGEAGELFF	TGCGCCAGCAGCCCCCTGGGGGAAGCCGGGGAGCTGTTTTTT
many	TRBJ1-2	TRBV6-1	TRBD1	CASSLQGGGHYGYTF	TGTGCCAGCAGCCTCCAGGGGGGGGGCCACTATGGCTACACCTTC
NA	TRBJ1-6	TRBV9	NA	CASSSAEKILYNSPLHF	TGTGCCAGCAGCTCGGCAGAGAAGATCCTGTATAATTCACCCCTCCACTTT
few	TRBJ1-6	TRBV5-1	NA	CASSTEGNDSPLHF	TGCGCCAGCAGTACGGAAGGGAACGATTCACCCCTCCACTTT
NA	TRBJ2-2	TRBV7-2	NA	CASSLALEVGELFF	TGTGCCAGCAGCTTAGCCTTGGAGGTCGGGGAGCTGTTTTTT
once	TRBJ2-7	TRBV11-3	TRBD2	CASSLSGTSGSYEQYF	TGTGCCAGCAGCTTATCCGGGACTAGCGGGAGTTACGAGCAGTACTTC
NA	TRBJ1-2	TRBV14	NA	CASSQTRVNYGYTF	TGTGCCAGCAGCCAGACTCGTGTTAATTATGGCTACACCTTC
NA	TRBJ2-7	TRBV6-2/TRBV6-3	TRBD2	CASSYSTSGYEQYF	TGTGCCAGCAGTTACTCGACTAGCGGCTACGAGCAGTACTTC
many	TRBJ2-7	TRBV20-1	TRBD2	CSARVTSGSSYEQYF	TGCAGTGCTAGGGTGACTAGCGGGAGCTCCTACGAGCAGTACTTC
NA	TRBJ2-3	TRBV24-1	TRBD2	CATSDSSGLSTDTQYF	TGTGCCACCAGTGATTCTAGCGGACTCAGCACAGATACGCAGTATTTT
NA	TRBJ1-1	TRBV3-1	NA	CASSQILNTEAFF	TGTGCCAGCAGCCAAATCCTGAACACTGAAGCTTTCTTT
few	TRBJ2-7	TRBV19	NA	CASSINGGFIF	TGTGCCAGTAGTATCAATGGCGGATTTATATTC
NA	TRBJ1-2	TRBV3-1	NA	CASSLRYRGYTF	TGTGCCAGCAGCCTAAGATACCGGGGTTACACCTTC
medium-sized	TRBJ2-7	TRBV4-2	NA	CASSQEVYYEQYF	TGTGCCAGCAGCCAAGAGGTCTACTACGAGCAGTACTTC
medium-sized	TRBJ2-1	TRBV7-2	TRBD2	CASSLASSSGMREQFF	TGTGCCAGCAGCTTAGCGTCGTCTAGCGGTATGCGTGAGCAGTTCTTC
few	TRBJ2-7	TRBV12-3/TRBV12-4	NA	CASSPSHEQYF	TGTGCCAGCAGCCCCTCCCACGAGCAGTACTTC
many	TRBJ1-1	TRBV10-3	NA	CAISESYTNAEAFF	TGTGCCATCAGTGAGTCGTACACCAACGCGGAAGCTTTCTTT
few	TRBJ2-3	TRBV2	TRBD2	CASRSGTMGPDTQYF	TGTGCCAGCCGTTCCGGGACTATGGGCCCAGATACGCAGTATTTT
NA	TRBJ2-7	TRBV6-1	NA	CASSWSYYEQYF	TGTGCCAGCAGCTGGTCATACTACGAGCAGTACTTC
medium-sized	TRBJ1-6	TRBV6-1	NA	CASSDRNNSPLHF	TGTGCCAGCAGTGACAGAAATAATTCACCCCTCCACTTT
few	TRBJ2-1	TRBV28	NA	CASTRRVRSYNEQFF	TGTGCCAGCACTCGCAGGGTTCGTTCCTACAATGAGCAGTTCTTC
NA	TRBJ2-7	TRBV5-8	TRBD1	CASRGQGAYEQYF	TGTGCCAGCAGGGGACAGGGGGCGTACGAGCAGTACTTC
NA	TRBJ1-6	TRBV12-3/TRBV12-4	NA	CASREQVTRDSPLHF	TGTGCCAGCAGGGAACAGGTCACCAGGGATTCACCCCTCCACTTT
few	TRBJ2-1	TRBV12-3/TRBV12-4	TRBD1	CASSSQGVPSYEQFF	TGTGCCAGCAGTTCACAGGGGGTGCCTTCATATGAGCAGTTCTTC
few	TRBJ2-2	TRBV6-2/TRBV6-3	TRBD2	CASISGMNTGELFF	TGTGCCAGCATCAGCGGGATGAACACCGGGGAGCTGTTTTTT
NA	TRBJ2-7	TRBV5-1	NA	CASSLGGSSYEQYF	TGCGCCAGCAGCTTGGGGGGGAGCTCCTACGAGCAGTACTTC
medium-sized	TRBJ2-3	TRBV20-1	NA	CSARGDPTDTQYF	TGCAGTGCTAGGGGGGATCCCACAGATACGCAGTATTTT
few	TRBJ2-3	TRBV6-1	NA	CASSHEGADTQYF	TGTGCCAGCAGCCACGAGGGAGCAGATACGCAGTATTTT
NA	TRBJ2-7	TRBV6-1	TRBD2	CASSGQTSGTREQYF	TGTGCCAGCAGTGGCCAGACTAGCGGGACTCGCGAGCAGTACTTC
few	TRBJ1-4	TRBV20-1	TRBD1	CSATTPGQAAEKLFF	TGCAGTGCTACGACTCCGGGACAGGCCGCTGAAAAACTGTTTTTT
NA	TRBJ2-3	TRBV20-1	TRBD2	CSAGTSGGSTDTQYF	TGCAGTGCCGGGACTAGCGGGGGGAGCACAGATACGCAGTATTTT
few	TRBJ2-7	TRBV6-5	TRBD2	CASSYLGTSYEQYF	TGTGCCAGCAGTTATTTAGGGACTAGCTACGAGCAGTACTTC
NA	TRBJ2-1	TRBV20-1	TRBD2	CSARGLAGEVEQFF	TGCAGTGCTAGGGGACTAGCGGGAGAAGTTGAGCAGTTCTTC
NA	TRBJ1-5	TRBV2	NA	CASSGGSNQPQHF	TGTGCCAGCAGTGGGGGGAGCAATCAGCCCCAGCATTTT
NA	TRBJ2-2	TRBV7-6	NA	CASSLSGGNTGELFF	TGTGCCAGCAGCTTAAGTGGGGGGAACACCGGGGAGCTGTTTTTT
few	TRBJ1-2	TRBV4-1	NA	CASSQGGWRINYGYTF	TGCGCCAGCAGCCAGGGAGGGTGGAGGATCAACTATGGCTACACCTTC
many	TRBJ2-7	TRBV11-1	TRBD2	CASSPSLGLEFDEQYF	TGTGCCAGCAGCCCCTCCCTGGGACTAGAATTCGACGAGCAGTACTTC